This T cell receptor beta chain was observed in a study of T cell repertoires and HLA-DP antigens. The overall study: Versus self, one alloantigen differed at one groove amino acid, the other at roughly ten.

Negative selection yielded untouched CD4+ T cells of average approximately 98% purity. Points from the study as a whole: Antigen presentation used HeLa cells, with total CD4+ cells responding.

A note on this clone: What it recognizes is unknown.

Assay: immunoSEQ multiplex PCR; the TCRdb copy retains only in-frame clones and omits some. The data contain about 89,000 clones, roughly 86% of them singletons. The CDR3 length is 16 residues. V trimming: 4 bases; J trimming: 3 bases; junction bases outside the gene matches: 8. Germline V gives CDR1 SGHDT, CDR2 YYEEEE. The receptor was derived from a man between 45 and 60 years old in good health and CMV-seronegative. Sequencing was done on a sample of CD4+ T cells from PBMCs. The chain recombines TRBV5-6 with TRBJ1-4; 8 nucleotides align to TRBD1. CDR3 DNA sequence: TGTGCCAGCAGCCGAGACAGGGGAATTGCTAATGAAAAACTGTTTTTT. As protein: CASSRDRGIANEKLFF.